One sample yielded the 12 T cell receptor beta chains listed below, sequenced in a study of shared clonotypes between healthy human individuals. Some clones are missing from TCRdb's copy, which holds only in-frame ones; the method was immunoSEQ multiplex PCR. The sample lists about a million clones, over 60% occurring once. The sample comprised memory CD4+ T cells sorted from blood. Subset denoted: CD45RA-negative fraction. Receptors originate from a man between 18 and 29 years old in good health.

The gene calls are TRBV7-9 and TRBJ2-7; 9 bases map to TRBD1. J gave up 0 bases and V 5 bases, and 8 bases lay outside the gene matches. CDR1 is SEHNR and CDR2 is FQNEAQ in the germline V gene (reference sequence). The CDR3 length is 16 residues. The CDR3 loop is CASSVYRGPSSYEQYF. The CDR3 DNA is TGTGCCAGCAGCGTCTACAGGGGGCCGAGCTCCTACGAGCAGTACTTC.

V is TRBV29-1 and J is TRBJ2-6, with TRBD1 as a possible D gene (5 bases). CDR1 and CDR2 (germline): SQVTM, ANQGSEA. Trimming took 7 bases from V and 3 from J, leaving 10 bases between them. This CDR3 region has 13 residues. CDR3 nucleotides: TGCAGCGGGCTCAGGGATGGGGCCAACGTCCTGACTTTC. Protein: CSGLRDGANVLTF.

This chain joins TRBV2 and TRBJ1-1; D gene ambiguous. Per germline, CDR1 SNHLY and CDR2 FYNNEI. V lost 4 bases and J 0 bases, leaving 9 bases between the germline ends. This CDR3 has 14 amino acids. The CDR3 region has the DNA TGTGCCAGCAGTGGCAACAGCATGAACACTGAAGCTTTCTTT. Protein: CASSGNSMNTEAFF. The entire variable domain, with the rest obtained from reference TRBV2 and TRBJ1-1, is as follows: EPEVTQTPSHQVTQMGQEVILRCVPISNHLYFYWYRQILGQKVEFLVSFYNNEISEKSEIFDDQFSVERPDGSNFTLKIRSTKLEDSAMYFCASSGNSMNTEAFFGQGTRLTVV.

Many counts were recorded for this clone. The chain recombines TRBV6-1 with TRBJ2-7; D is perhaps TRBD1 or TRBD2 (7 bases each). This CDR3 spans 19 amino acids. V lost 2 bases, J lost 4 bases, and 27 bases lay in between. Germline CDR1 MNHNS, CDR2 SASEGT. The CDR3 DNA reads TGTGCCAGCAGTGAACAGGGGGGGATTCCTACGAGGAGGCAATACGAGCAGTACTTC. It yields the protein CASSEQGGIPTRRQYEQYF.

Notes on this clone: Other DNA sequences in the same sample also yield this CDR3. This sequence joins TRBV6-1 and TRBJ2-7, with unresolved D. CDR3 size: 13 residues. Germline CDR1 MNHNS, CDR2 SASEGT. The ends were cut back, 1 base at V and 5 bases at J, with 9 bases in the middle. In nucleotides, the CDR3 is TGTGCCAGCAGTGAAGTAAGAAGGGACGAGCAGTACTTC. It codes for CASSEVRRDEQYF.

J is TRBJ1-1 and V is TRBV10-1; D is perhaps TRBD1 (6 bases). Germline loops: CDR1 WNHNN, CDR2 SYGVQD (reference sequence). This CDR3 is built from 14 residues. V lost 8 bases and J lost 1, with 14 bases in between. The CDR3 spells CASSEGTPNTEAFF. CDR3 nucleotides: TGCGCCAGCTCCGAGGGGACACCGAACACTGAAGCTTTCTTT.

The chain couples TRBV2 to TRBJ2-1; D is unclear. Germline CDR1 is SNHLY and CDR2 is FYNNEI. The CDR3 spans 11 residues. V shed 2 bases and J shed 7 bases, with 3 bases lying between them. The DNA of the CDR3 is TGTGCCAGCAGTGAATCAAATGAGCAGTTCTTC. It is translated as CASSESNEQFF.

The V and J genes are TRBV5-1 and TRBJ2-2; 8 bases line up with TRBD1. Germline values: CDR1 SGHRS, CDR2 YFSETQ. The CDR3 totals 16 residues. Trimming at V came to 4 bases and at J to 0 bases, leaving 5 bases not matched to a gene. The CDR3 spells CASSNRQGTNTGELFF. CDR3 coding DNA: TGCGCCAGCAGCAATAGACAGGGGACGAACACCGGGGAGCTGTTTTTT.

This sequence joins TRBV28 and TRBJ1-3; 7 bases match TRBD1. Unmatched junction bases numbered 1, after V lost 5 bases and J lost 0 bases. The CDR3 runs to 14 residues. Germline assignment: CDR1 MDHEN and CDR2 SYDVKM. The CDR3 nucleotides are TGTGCCAGCAGTCAGGGGGGCTCTGGAAACACCATATATTTT. It specifies CASSQGGSGNTIYF.

The chain uses TRBV29-1 and TRBJ2-1; D is perhaps TRBD1 (6 bases). The V end lost 6 bases, the J end lost 5 bases, and 8 bases lay between the germline ends. Germline CDR1 is SQVTM and CDR2 is ANQGSEA. The CDR3 is made up of 11 amino acids. CDR3 amino acids: CSVTGNNEQFF. CDR3 in DNA: TGCAGCGTAACAGGGAACAATGAGCAGTTCTTC.

The chain couples TRBV6-1 to TRBJ1-5, with TRBD1 matching over 7 bases. The CDR3 spans 16 residues. V shed 1 base, J shed 2 bases, and the junction held 5 bases outside the gene matches. Germline-derived CDR1 and CDR2 are MNHNS and SASEGT. DNA for the CDR3: TGTGCCAGCAGTGAAGTGGCTGGACAGGGCAATCAGCCCCAGCATTTT. Encoded protein: CASSEVAGQGNQPQHF.

To note about this clone: The sample contains more than one DNA sequence encoding this CDR3. The J gene is TRBJ2-2, the V gene TRBV5-4, with D possibly TRBD1 on 5 matching bases. Looked up from germline, CDR1 is SGHNT and CDR2 is YYREEE (reference sequence). V was pared by 4 bases and J by 4 bases, with 8 bases between. The CDR3 totals 13 residues. The CDR3, as DNA: TGTGCCAGCAGCCGTGACAGCACCGGGGAGCTGTTTTTT. Translating it yields CASSRDSTGELFF.